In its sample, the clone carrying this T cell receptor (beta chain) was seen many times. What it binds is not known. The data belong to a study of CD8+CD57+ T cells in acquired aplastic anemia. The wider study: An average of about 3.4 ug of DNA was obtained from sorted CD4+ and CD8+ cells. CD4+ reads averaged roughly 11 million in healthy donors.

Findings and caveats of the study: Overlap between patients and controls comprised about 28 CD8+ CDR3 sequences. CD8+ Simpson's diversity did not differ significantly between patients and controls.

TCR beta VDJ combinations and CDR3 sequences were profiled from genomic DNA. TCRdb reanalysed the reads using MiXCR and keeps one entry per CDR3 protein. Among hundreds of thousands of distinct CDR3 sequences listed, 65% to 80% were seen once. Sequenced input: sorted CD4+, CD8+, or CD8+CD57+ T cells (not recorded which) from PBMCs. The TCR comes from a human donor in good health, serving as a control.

This CDR3 reads CASSEVDPGGGNTEAFF. The CDR3 DNA sequence: TGTGCCAGCAGTGAAGTGGATCCAGGGGGTGGGAACACTGAAGCTTTCTTT. The V and J genes are TRBV9 and TRBJ1-1; 7 nucleotides line up with TRBD1. The germline gives CDR1 SGDLS, CDR2 YYNGEE. V lost 5 bases and J lost 1; bases outside the gene matches: 14. The CDR3 contains 17 residues.